A single sample gave rise to the 18 T cell receptor beta chains below, sequenced in a study of T cell responses to AZD1222 COVID-19 vaccine. This table comes from immunoSEQ multiplex PCR, and its TCRdb copy is limited to in-frame clones, with some not included. The sample consists of about 99,000 clones, 88% of them appearing once. Material: peripheral blood, obtained on day 0 of AZD1222 vaccination. All receptors derive from an adult in good health.

This chain uses TRBV5-5 with TRBJ1-1; 8 nucleotides match TRBD1. The germline CDR1 and CDR2 sequences are SGHKS and YYEKEE (reference sequence). This CDR3 contains 15 residues. V shed 2 bases, J shed 7 bases, and the junction held 10 bases outside the gene matches. DNA of the CDR3: TGTGCCAGCAGCTTTGGACAGGGCCTAACGAATGAAGCTTTCTTT. This sequence encodes CASSFGQGLTNEAFF.

This chain uses TRBV19 with TRBJ1-1, with 8 nucleotides matching TRBD1. CDR1 and CDR2 (germline): LNHDA, SQIVND (reference sequence). The CDR3 length is 16 residues. Losses at the gene ends were 8 bases for V and 1 base for J; bases not matched to a gene: 12. CDR3 DNA: TGTGCCAGTGGTGGACAGGGATGGAGGGGGAACACTGAAGCTTTCTTT. This gives the protein CASGGQGWRGNTEAFF. The full variable domain, with the rest looked up from reference TRBV19 and TRBJ1-1, is DGGITQSPKYLFRKEGQNVTLSCEQNLNHDAMYWYRQDPGQGLRLIYYSQIVNDFQKGDIAEGYSVSREKKESFPLTVTSAQKNPTAFYLCASGGQGWRGNTEAFFGQGTRLTVV.

The chain couples TRBV7-2 to TRBJ2-7; no clear D gene. In germline, CDR1 is SGHTA, CDR2 FQGNSA. There are 12 residues in the CDR3. V lost 1 base and J 2 bases, leaving 3 bases between the germline ends. CDR3 DNA sequence: TGTGCCAGCAGCTTAGGGGCCTACGAGCAGTACTTC. This gives the protein CASSLGAYEQYF.

The chain uses TRBV11-2 and TRBJ1-4; 8 positions agree with TRBD1. V lost 0 bases, J lost 11 bases, and 8 bases stayed unmatched. The germline gives CDR1 SGHAT, CDR2 FQNNGV. The CDR3 extends over 15 amino acids. The CDR3 here is CASSLDPQGARKLFF. The CDR3 coding sequence is TGTGCCAGCAGCTTAGATCCCCAGGGGGCGCGGAAACTGTTTTTT.

The V gene is TRBV3-1 (or the pseudogene TRBV3-2), the J gene TRBJ2-3, with 8 bases matching TRBD1. Germline CDR1 is LGHDT and CDR2 is YNNKEL (reference sequence). V lost 2 bases to trimming and J lost 6 bases; unmatched junction nucleotides: 10. The CDR3 consists of 16 residues. CDR3 DNA sequence: TGTGCCAGCAGCCAAACGGACAGGGCCCTTTGGGATACGCAGTATTTT. As protein: CASSQTDRALWDTQYF.

The table lists this clone with a count of one. CDR3 protein: CANRRDRSYNEQFF. The CDR3 bases are TGTGCCAACCGCCGGGACAGGTCCTACAATGAGCAGTTCTTC. The chain has TRBV2 and TRBJ2-1, with 8 positions matching TRBD1. The CDR3 contains 14 residues. Germline loops: CDR1 SNHLY, CDR2 FYNNEI. V dropped 10 bases and J dropped 1; count of bases not matched to a gene: 6.

V usage is TRBV23-1 and J usage is TRBJ2-7; no firm D call. TRBV23-1 is labeled an ORF, and its function is uncertain. Deletions cut 8 bases from V and 6 bases from J, with 14 bases between. The CDR3 is made up of 12 amino acids. The CDR3 nucleotides read TGCGCCAGCGCCCCTCGAGGCCCCGAGCAGTACTTC. Translation gives CASAPRGPEQYF.

This chain connects TRBV28 to TRBJ1-6; 8 positions agree with TRBD1. Unmatched junction bases numbered 7, after V lost 5 bases and J lost 10 bases. The CDR3 runs 14 residues. Germline-derived CDR1 and CDR2 are MDHEN and SYDVKM. The CDR3 region is CASSPGQGRSPLHF. In DNA, the CDR3 is TGTGCCAGCAGTCCCGGACAGGGCCGCTCACCCCTCCACTTT.

This chain links TRBV7-2 with TRBJ2-3, with D maybe TRBD2 (6 bases). Germline CDR1 and CDR2: SGHTA and FQGNSA. The CDR3 has 13 residues. Trimming cost V 7 bases and J 2 bases, with 10 bases left between them. The DNA of the CDR3 is TGTGCCAGCACCCAGCGGGTCACAGATACGCAGTATTTT. Its translation: CASTQRVTDTQYF.

This CDR3 is CASSQGTGRNEKLFF. DNA for the CDR3: TGCGCCAGCAGCCAAGGGACAGGCCGTAATGAAAAACTGTTTTTT. The chain couples TRBV4-3 to TRBJ1-4; 7 bases line up with TRBD1. This CDR3 spans 15 amino acids. CDR1 LGHNA and CDR2 YSLEER come from the germline V gene. V shed 1 base, J shed 4 bases, and the junction held 3 bases outside the gene matches.

The rearrangement uses TRBV7-6 and TRBJ1-5; D possibly corresponds to TRBD1 (5 bases). V lost 0 bases to trimming and J lost 6 bases, with 12 bases between them. Germline lookup yields CDR1 SGHVS and CDR2 FNYEAQ. The CDR3 totals 15 residues. The CDR3 spells CASSLADSGSQPQHF. CDR3 nucleotides: TGTGCCAGCAGCTTAGCAGACTCAGGGTCTCAGCCCCAGCATTTT.

CDR3 in DNA: TGTGCCATAAGGGACAGACACACTGAAGCTTTCTTT. Its protein is CAIRDRHTEAFF. This rearrangement joins TRBV12-3 or TRBV12-4 to TRBJ1-1, with TRBD1 identical over 7 bases. This CDR3 spans 12 amino acids. Trimming at V came to 10 bases and at J to 3 bases, leaving 5 bases not matched to a gene.

This sequence joins TRBV7-8 and TRBJ1-3, with D possibly matching TRBD1 (5 bases). This CDR3 is built from 18 residues. Per the germline V gene, CDR1 is SGHVS and CDR2 is FQNEAQ. V was shortened by 4 bases and J by 4 bases, with 23 bases between the two germline ends. The CDR3 coding sequence is TGTGCCAGCAGCTCATCTGCATTTTTAGGGGCGCACGGAAACACCATATATTTT. This encodes CASSSSAFLGAHGNTIYF.

This clone was picked up one time. The chain recombines TRBV27 with TRBJ2-7, with 11 nucleotides matching TRBD1. Germline lookup yields CDR1 MNHEY and CDR2 SMNVEV (reference sequence). J lost 0 bases, V lost 6 bases, and 7 bases had no gene match. This CDR3 spans 16 amino acids. CDR3: CASSRSGTGGSYEQYF. The CDR3 DNA is TGTGCCAGCAGCCGCTCCGGGACAGGGGGCTCCTACGAGCAGTACTTC.

The J gene is TRBJ2-7, the V gene TRBV10-2, with TRBD2 matching over 10 bases. CDR1 is WSHSY, CDR2 SAAADI, per germline. Trimming cost V 7 bases and J 4 bases; bases outside gene matches: 7. The CDR3 contains 14 residues. CDR3 bases: TGCGCCAGCAAACTAGCGGGGACTCTTTACGAGCAGTACTTC. It codes for CASKLAGTLYEQYF.

The chain couples TRBV7-2 to TRBJ1-4, with D hard to call. The V gene's germline CDR1 is SGHTA and CDR2 FQGNSA. Trimming cost V 2 bases and J 5 bases, with 6 bases left between them. This CDR3 spans 13 amino acids. The CDR3 bases are TGTGCCAGCAGCTTAAGCAGGAATGAAAAACTGTTTTTT. This sequence encodes CASSLSRNEKLFF.

This chain's CDR3 is CASRASGVRNQPQHF. The CDR3 region has the DNA TGTGCCAGCAGGGCTTCAGGGGTTAGGAATCAGCCCCAGCATTTT. The chain joins TRBV2 to TRBJ1-5, with a weak D call TRBD1 (6 bases). The CDR3 spans 15 residues. V dropped 6 bases and J dropped 4 bases, with 16 bases sitting between them. CDR1 is SNHLY, CDR2 FYNNEI, per germline.

J is TRBJ2-7 and V is TRBV4-2; 8 bases match TRBD1. This CDR3 is 15 amino acids long. With V trimmed by 1 base and J by 5 bases, 7 bases remained unmatched. In germline, CDR1 is LGHNA, CDR2 YNFKEQ. The CDR3, as DNA: TGTGCCAGCAGCCAAGGAGACAGGGGAGCGAACGAGCAGTACTTC. Residues: CASSQGDRGANEQYF.